The source of this TCR beta chain is a study of blood T cell repertoires in COVID-19. Background on the study: The United States, Italy and Spain were the sources of the acute and convalescent COVID-19 samples. The analysed material was cDNA or gDNA that came from T cells, B-cell-depleted T cells, or PBMCs.

Cohort 3 donors counted as recovered after two negative PCRs, clearance, or resolved symptoms. Trimming took 2 bases from V and 0 from J, leaving 13 bases between them. Germline V gives CDR1 LGHNT, CDR2 FRNRAP. The CDR3 consists of 16 residues. Per the original methods: Counts of nucleated cells, estimated from reference gene primer amplification, were obtained. Data came from immunoSEQ multiplex PCR; TCRdb stores just in-frame clones and leaves some out. D and trimming were read from the DNA, whereas the V and J calls and clone size are those reported in that table. The table shows about 300,000 clones, with just over 85% occurring only once.

Sequenced input: PBMCs or T cells enriched from blood (not recorded which). The TCR originated in a man aged 25 to 45 who had recovered from COVID-19. The rearrangement links TRBV12-5 to TRBJ1-1; D call uncertain. The CDR3 DNA is TGTGCTAGTGGTTTGTTATTGCCCAACATGAACACTGAAGCTTTCTTT. Protein product: CASGLLLPNMNTEAFF.